Below, 24 T cell receptor beta chains from the same sample are listed, as sequenced in a study of cytotoxic CD8 clonotypes in ibrutinib-treated CLL. Clones were sequenced by immunoSEQ multiplex PCR, and TCRdb holds only the in-frame ones, with some missing. The repertoire holds around 150,000 clones, with roughly 77% as singletons. This specimen was PBMCs, taken after 12 months of ibrutinib treatment. The receptor set was obtained from a human donor with chronic lymphocytic leukemia.

This clone was counted only a few times. The chain recombines TRBV19 with TRBJ1-1; D is uncertain. V was clipped by 6 bases and J by 3 bases, with 14 bases between them. Germline V gene data show CDR1 as LNHDA and CDR2 as SQIVND (reference sequence). There are 14 residues in the CDR3. CDR3: CASRPRSSDTEAFF. The DNA of the CDR3 is TGTGCCAGTAGGCCCCGGAGCTCGGACACTGAAGCTTTCTTT.

The table lists this clone with a few counts. This chain links TRBV6-1 with TRBJ1-2; a possible D gene is TRBD1 (5 bases). V was trimmed by 1 base and J by 2 bases, leaving 17 bases between them. Germline CDR1 reads MNHNS; CDR2 reads SASEGT. The CDR3 is 17 residues long. Here the CDR3 DNA reads TGTGCCAGCAGTGAAGAGAGGGGTTTCGCAGGAAACTATGGCTACACCTTC. As protein: CASSEERGFAGNYGYTF.

This chain joins TRBV28 and TRBJ2-4; 9 nucleotides agree with TRBD1. Per germline, CDR1 MDHEN and CDR2 SYDVKM. V gave up 6 bases and J gave up 4 bases; unmatched junction bases: 4. The CDR3 length is 14 residues. The CDR3 bases are TGTGCCAGCAGACAGGGGGCCCCAAAAAACATTCAGTACTTC. It specifies CASRQGAPKNIQYF. Combining the CDR3 with reference TRBV28 and TRBJ2-4 gives the whole variable domain DVKVTQSSRYLVKRTGEKVFLECVQDMDHENMFWYRQDPGLGLRLIYFSYDVKMKEKGDIPEGYSVSREKKERFSLILESASTNQTSMYLCASRQGAPKNIQYFGAGTRLSVL.

A single count supports this clone. The J gene is TRBJ2-7, the V gene TRBV5-1; D possibly corresponds to TRBD1 (5 bases). Germline CDR1 is SGHRS and CDR2 is YFSETQ. Trimming removed 4 bases at V and 3 bases at J, with 20 bases between. The CDR3 sequence is 16 residues long. The CDR3: CASSPPRDSIDYEQYF. The CDR3 DNA is TGCGCCAGCAGCCCACCCAGAGACAGTATAGACTACGAGCAGTACTTC. Full variable domain (missing parts from reference TRBV5-1 and TRBJ2-7): KAGVTQTPRYLIKTRGQQVTLSCSPISGHRSVSWYQQTPGQGLQFLFEYFSETQRNKGNFPGRFSGRQFSNSRSEMNVSTLELGDSALYLCASSPPRDSIDYEQYFGPGTRLTVT.

V and J are TRBV5-1 and TRBJ2-1, with 7 bases identical to TRBD1. In germline, CDR1 is SGHRS, CDR2 YFSETQ. Trimming removed 4 bases from V and 2 bases from J; junction bases left unmatched: 6. CDR3 length: 15 amino acids. The CDR3 DNA reads TGCGCCAGCAGCCCAAGACAGGGTACCTACAATGAGCAGTTCTTC. The encoded protein is CASSPRQGTYNEQFF.

The J gene is TRBJ2-5, the V gene TRBV5-8; no clear D gene. This CDR3 spans 14 amino acids. Trimming shortened V by 4 bases and J by 1 base, and 11 bases separated the two germline ends. Germline CDR1 SGHTS, CDR2 YDEGEE. CDR3 bases: TGTGCCAGCAGCCGGACCACAAGCCAAGAGACCCAGTACTTC. Residues: CASSRTTSQETQYF.

The rearrangement joins TRBV15 to TRBJ2-1; D might be TRBD1 (6 bases). Trimming stripped 0 bases from V and 4 bases from J, with 13 bases between. Germline CDR1 LNHNV, CDR2 YYDKDF (reference sequence). This CDR3 is 16 amino acids long. The CDR3 sequence: CATSRDRDISYNEQFF. As DNA, the CDR3 is TGTGCCACCAGCAGAGACCGGGACATCAGTTACAATGAGCAGTTCTTC.

The rearrangement uses TRBV28 and TRBJ1-1; D perhaps matches TRBD1 (6 bases). CDR3 size: 15 residues. Trimming shortened V by 2 bases and J by 4 bases, and 14 bases separated the two germline ends. Germline assignment: CDR1 MDHEN and CDR2 SYDVKM. CDR3 nucleotides: TGTGCCAGCAGTTTACCCCTACAGGGAAGCACTGAAGCTTTCTTT. This encodes CASSLPLQGSTEAFF.

The rearrangement links TRBV28 to TRBJ2-5; 8 bases match TRBD1. The V gene end was trimmed by 6 bases and the J gene end by 7 bases; junction bases not matched to a gene: 16. The CDR3 runs 16 residues. Germline V gives CDR1 MDHEN, CDR2 SYDVKM. The CDR3 DNA follows: TGTGCCAGCAGGAAGCCAGGGACAGGCTCTCAGGGGACCCAGTACTTC. Its protein product is CASRKPGTGSQGTQYF.

The rearrangement uses TRBV4-2 and TRBJ2-2; 14 bases agree with TRBD2. The CDR3 runs 16 residues. CDR1 is LGHNA, CDR2 YNFKEQ, per germline. V gave up 5 bases and J gave up 8 bases; unmatched junction bases: 7. The CDR3 DNA is TGTGCCAGCAGCTCATCGACTAGCGGGGGGGCTGGGGAGCTGTTTTTT. It is translated as CASSSSTSGGAGELFF.

This clone was counted between two and nine times. The CDR3 here is CASSSSAEEQFF. The DNA of the CDR3 is TGTGCCAGCAGTTCATCAGCAGAAGAGCAGTTCTTC. V usage is TRBV28 and J usage is TRBJ2-1; no clear D. The CDR3 consists of 12 residues. CDR1 and CDR2 (germline): MDHEN, SYDVKM. Deletions cut 4 bases from V and 10 bases from J, with 11 bases between. Looking up the rest from reference TRBV28 and TRBJ2-1 gives the full variable domain: DVKVTQSSRYLVKRTGEKVFLECVQDMDHENMFWYRQDPGLGLRLIYFSYDVKMKEKGDIPEGYSVSREKKERFSLILESASTNQTSMYLCASSSSAEEQFFGPGTRLTVL.

The chain combines TRBV10-1 with TRBJ2-1; 8 bases agree with TRBD1. Germline V CDR1 and CDR2: WNHNN, SYGVQD (reference sequence). The CDR3 covers 14 residues. The trim removed 4 bases at V and 7 bases at J, leaving 6 bases unmatched. The CDR3 sequence: CASSVSGGANEQFF. DNA for the CDR3: TGCGCCAGCAGTGTGTCAGGGGGCGCGAATGAGCAGTTCTTC.

This clone appeared once. The rearrangement uses TRBV5-1 and TRBJ2-3, with TRBD2 matching over 13 bases. Per germline, CDR1 SGHRS and CDR2 YFSETQ. J lost 5 bases, V lost 0 bases, and 3 bases had no gene match. The CDR3 totals 16 residues. In DNA form, the CDR3 reads TGCGCCAGCAGCTTGGGGACTAGCGGGGGATTAGATACGCAGTATTTT. It translates to CASSLGTSGGLDTQYF.

V is TRBV5-1 and J is TRBJ2-6; 9 nucleotides match TRBD1. V lost 4 bases to trimming and J lost 0 bases; unmatched junction nucleotides: 8. Per the germline V gene, CDR1 is SGHRS and CDR2 is YFSETQ. The CDR3 is 18 amino acids. The CDR3: CASSLQGQGFSGANVLTF. DNA of the CDR3: TGCGCCAGCAGCCTCCAGGGACAGGGATTCTCTGGGGCCAACGTCCTGACTTTC. Full variable domain (rest looked up from reference TRBV5-1 and TRBJ2-6): KAGVTQTPRYLIKTRGQQVTLSCSPISGHRSVSWYQQTPGQGLQFLFEYFSETQRNKGNFPGRFSGRQFSNSRSEMNVSTLELGDSALYLCASSLQGQGFSGANVLTFGAGSRLTVL.

V gene TRBV6-5 combines with J gene TRBJ2-6; no firm D call. The germline gives CDR1 MNHEY, CDR2 SVGAGI. This CDR3 has 13 residues. Trimming left V 7 bases short and J 4 bases short, with 8 bases between. Here the CDR3 DNA reads TGTGCCAGCACCCCAGTCGGGGCCAACGTCCTGACTTTC. Its protein product is CASTPVGANVLTF.

This chain uses TRBV21-1 with TRBJ2-7; the table's D call of TRBD1 was not tested on the DNA. TRBV21-1 is labeled a pseudogene. The length of the CDR3 is 14 residues. CDR3 nucleotides: TGTGCCAGCAGCAAACATCAGTGTAACTACGAGCAGTACTTC. Its translation is CASSKHQCNYEQYF.

In its sample, this clone was seen a few times. The sample contains more than one DNA sequence encoding this CDR3. The chain couples TRBV7-2 to TRBJ2-3, with D perhaps TRBD2 (5 bases). The CDR3 spans 16 residues. With 1 base removed from V and 0 bases from J, the gap between germline ends came to 11 bases. The germline CDR1 and CDR2 sequences are SGHTA and FQGNSA. The CDR3 loop is CASSLGSGPSTDTQYF. CDR3 nucleotides: TGTGCCAGCAGCTTAGGGAGCGGACCTAGCACAGATACGCAGTATTTT.

This chain joins TRBV11-2 and TRBJ1-4; no reliable D call. Trimming pared 3 bases from V and 0 bases from J, leaving 5 bases between. CDR1 SGHAT and CDR2 FQNNGV come from the germline V gene. This CDR3 has 14 residues. Here the CDR3 reads CASSLGSTNEKLFF. The CDR3 DNA reads as TGTGCCAGCAGCTTGGGATCAACTAATGAAAAACTGTTTTTT.

This clone was detected only a few times. The V and J genes are TRBV5-4 and TRBJ1-1; unclear D gene. Trimming took 0 bases from V and 4 from J, leaving 7 bases between them. The CDR3 has 13 residues. CDR1 is SGHNT, CDR2 YYREEE, per germline (reference sequence). CDR3 sequence reads: CASSLEGSTEAFF. The CDR3 DNA is TGTGCCAGCAGCTTGGAAGGGAGCACTGAAGCTTTCTTT.

J is TRBJ1-1 and V is TRBV10-3; no firm D call. The CDR3 has 11 amino acids. V lost 0 bases, J lost 8 bases, and 4 bases lay in between. Germline lookup yields CDR1 ENHRY and CDR2 SYGVKD. The CDR3 region is CAISESLEAFF. CDR3 in DNA: TGTGCCATCAGTGAGTCGCTAGAAGCTTTCTTT.

This chain links TRBV11-3 with TRBJ2-2, with a possible D match to TRBD2 (5 bases). CDR1 is SGHNT, CDR2 YENEEA, per germline. This CDR3 has 15 amino acids. Trimming shortened V by 5 bases and J by 0 bases, and 10 bases separated the two germline ends. Here the CDR3 reads CASSPRGANTGELFF. The CDR3 coding sequence is TGTGCCAGCAGCCCCCGGGGTGCGAACACCGGGGAGCTGTTTTTT.

V gene TRBV19 combines with J gene TRBJ2-5; no clear D. Trimming took off 3 bases at V and 5 bases at J, with 10 bases between the two ends. Germline assignment: CDR1 LNHDA and CDR2 SQIVND (reference sequence). This CDR3 is built from 13 residues. The CDR3 nucleotides read TGTGCCAGTAGTATGTTGGAACCCGAGACCCAGTACTTC. This translates into CASSMLEPETQYF. The variable domain in full, completed from reference TRBV19 and TRBJ2-5, reads DGGITQSPKYLFRKEGQNVTLSCEQNLNHDAMYWYRQDPGQGLRLIYYSQIVNDFQKGDIAEGYSVSREKKESFPLTVTSAQKNPTAFYLCASSMLEPETQYFGPGTRLLVL.

The gene calls are TRBV27 and TRBJ1-1, with TRBD1 identical over 10 bases. This CDR3 spans 15 amino acids. V shed 5 bases, J shed 5 bases, and the junction held 8 bases outside the gene matches. Germline values: CDR1 MNHEY, CDR2 SMNVEV (reference sequence). CDR3 residues: CASSHGQGGGTEAFF. Written as DNA, the CDR3 is TGTGCCAGCAGTCATGGACAGGGGGGTGGAACTGAAGCTTTCTTT.

The chain couples TRBV6-1 to TRBJ1-6, with no clear D. This CDR3 has 14 residues. Deletions cut 1 base from V and 6 bases from J, with 7 bases between. Germline-derived CDR1 and CDR2 are MNHNS and SASEGT. The CDR3 loop is CASSEVGFNSPLHF. The CDR3 DNA follows: TGTGCCAGCAGTGAAGTGGGTTTTAATTCACCCCTCCACTTT.